One sample yielded the 6 T cell receptor beta chains listed below, sequenced in a study of human T cells and chemical hapten exposure. Documented time point: patch test 2, 6 weeks after DPC sensitization. Treatment denoted: therapeutic diphenylcyclopropenone sensitization with weekly scalp DPC. TCRdb called the RACE reads again in MiXCR, with one record for every CDR3 protein. The data hold tens of thousands of distinct CDR3 sequences, with 7.5% to 9.5% observed a single time. The specimen was whole blood, collected in connection with sensitization to the hapten diphenylcyclopropenone (DPC). The receptors were sampled from a woman between 50 and 59 years old with alopecia areata. Some clones in this sample may be carry-over from other donors' samples.

This clonotype has just a few counts. Written as DNA, the CDR3 is TGTGCCAGCAGTTACGCTACCACAGGGTGGTCCCATCAGCCCCAGCATTTT. The encoded protein is CASSYATTGWSHQPQHF. The chain uses TRBV6-2 or TRBV6-3 and TRBJ1-5; D perhaps matches TRBD1 (6 bases). V was pared by 2 bases and J by 5 bases, with 19 bases between. This CDR3 has 17 amino acids. The germline V gene encodes CDR1 MNHEY and CDR2 SVGEGT.

V and J are TRBV29-1 and TRBJ2-3, with D hard to call. V was cut by 5 bases and J by 0 bases, with 9 bases left in between. Germline V gives CDR1 SQVTM, CDR2 ANQGSEA. The CDR3 extends over 13 amino acids. The chain's CDR3 is CSVPARSTDTQYF. CDR3 in DNA: TGCAGCGTTCCCGCGCGGAGCACAGATACGCAGTATTTT.

This clonotype was recorded many times. The chain uses TRBV20-1 and TRBJ2-7; 9 bases fit TRBD2. The V gene end was trimmed by 1 base and the J gene end by 2 bases; junction bases not matched to a gene: 6. The CDR3 totals 15 residues. CDR1 and CDR2 (germline): DFQATT, SNEGSKA (reference sequence). CDR3 sequence (DNA): TGCAGTGCTAGAGGGGGACTAGCCGCGACCTACGAGCAGTACTTC. It yields the protein CSARGGLAATYEQYF.

This clonotype was counted at least ten times. This chain's CDR3 is CASSLGPTGGGEQYF. As DNA, the CDR3 is TGTGCCAGCAGCTTGGGCCCTACAGGCGGCGGCGAGCAGTACTTC. The rearrangement links TRBV5-6 to TRBJ2-7; tentatively, D is TRBD1 (5 bases). V lost 0 bases and J 6 bases, leaving 16 bases between the germline ends. The length of the CDR3 is 15 residues. Germline V gives CDR1 SGHDT, CDR2 YYEEEE.

This clonotype was seen repeatedly, ten times or more. The chain uses TRBV12-3 or TRBV12-4 and TRBJ1-5; D uncertain. The CDR3 is 15 amino acids. Trimming stripped 2 bases from V and 0 bases from J, with 8 bases between. CDR3 nucleotide sequence: TGTGCCAGCAGTTTACAGCTAAATAGCAATCAGCCCCAGCATTTT. Amino acid sequence: CASSLQLNSNQPQHF.

The chain combines TRBV7-2 with TRBJ2-1, with D hard to call. Trimming took 5 bases from V and 7 from J, leaving 6 bases between them. The length of the CDR3 is 11 residues. The germline V gene has CDR1 SGHTA and CDR2 FQGNSA. CDR3 DNA: TGTGCCAGCAGCCCTGGTAATGAGCAGTTCTTC. Protein product: CASSPGNEQFF. The full variable domain, in which reference TRBV7-2 and TRBJ2-1 provide the parts outside the CDR3, is GAGVSQSPSNKVTEKGKDVELRCDPISGHTALYWYRQSLGQGLEFLIYFQGNSAPDKSGLPSDRFSAERTGGSVSTLTIQRTQQEDSAVYLCASSPGNEQFFGPGTRLTVL.